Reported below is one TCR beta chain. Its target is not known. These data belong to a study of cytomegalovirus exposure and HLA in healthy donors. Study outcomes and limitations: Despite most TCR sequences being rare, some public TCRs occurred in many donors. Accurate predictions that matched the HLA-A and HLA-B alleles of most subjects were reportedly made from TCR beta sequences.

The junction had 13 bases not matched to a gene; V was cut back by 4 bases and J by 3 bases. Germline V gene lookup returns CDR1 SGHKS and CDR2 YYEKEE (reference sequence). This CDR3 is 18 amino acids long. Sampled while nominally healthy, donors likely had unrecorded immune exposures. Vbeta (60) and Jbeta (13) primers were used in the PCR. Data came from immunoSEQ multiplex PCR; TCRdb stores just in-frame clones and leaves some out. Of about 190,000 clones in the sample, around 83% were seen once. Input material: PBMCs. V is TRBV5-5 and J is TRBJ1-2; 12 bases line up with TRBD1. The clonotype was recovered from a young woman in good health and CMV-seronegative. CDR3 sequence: CASSIERDRGPEDYGYTF. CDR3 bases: TGTGCCAGCAGCATAGAGCGGGACAGGGGGCCCGAGGACTATGGCTACACCTTC.